The 31 T cell receptor beta chains listed next were all sequenced from one sample in a study of cytomegalovirus exposure and HLA in healthy donors. This PCR relied on a set of 60 Vbeta primers and 13 Jbeta primers. TCRdb's copy holds only in-frame clones and misses some; the assay was immunoSEQ multiplex PCR. The sample has about 110,000 clones; under 85% are singletons. Source material: PBMCs. The receptors shown here come from a man aged 35 to 55 in good health and CMV-seronegative.

The V call is TRBV19, the J call TRBJ2-3, with 8 bases that match TRBD1. With V trimmed by 2 bases and J by 4 bases, 2 bases remained unmatched. Germline assignment: CDR1 LNHDA and CDR2 SQIVND (reference sequence). This CDR3 is 14 amino acids long. The CDR3 nucleotides are TGTGCCAGTAGTATAATCAGGGGGCCAGATACGCAGTATTTT. Translation: CASSIIRGPDTQYF. Drawing the rest from reference TRBV19 and TRBJ2-3, the complete variable domain is DGGITQSPKYLFRKEGQNVTLSCEQNLNHDAMYWYRQDPGQGLRLIYYSQIVNDFQKGDIAEGYSVSREKKESFPLTVTSAQKNPTAFYLCASSIIRGPDTQYFGPGTRLTVL.

This clone has a single count. The V and J genes are TRBV4-1 and TRBJ2-7, with 8 bases lining up with TRBD2. This CDR3 has 17 amino acids. The germline V gene encodes CDR1 MGHRA and CDR2 YSYEKL. V dropped 1 base and J dropped 3; count of bases not matched to a gene: 11. CDR3 in DNA: TGCGCCAGCAGCCAAGCTCCACTAAGCGGGGGAAACTACGAGCAGTACTTC. It translates to CASSQAPLSGGNYEQYF.

The rearrangement joins TRBV4-1 to TRBJ1-6; no definite D call. V was cut by 4 bases and J by 3 bases, with 10 bases left in between. The CDR3 has 15 amino acids. Germline-derived CDR1 and CDR2 are MGHRA and YSYEKL. The CDR3, as DNA: TGCGCCAGCAGCCGCGGGGTTGGCTATAATTCACCCCTCCACTTT. As protein: CASSRGVGYNSPLHF.

The V gene is TRBV5-1, the J gene TRBJ2-7; 7 bases align to TRBD1. Germline CDR1 reads SGHRS; CDR2 reads YFSETQ. This CDR3 has 14 residues. J was trimmed by 3 bases and V by 4 bases; bases with no gene match: 7. CDR3 region: CASSLRQGSYEQYF. The CDR3 DNA is TGCGCCAGCAGCCTAAGACAGGGAAGCTACGAGCAGTACTTC.

The J gene is TRBJ2-7, the V gene TRBV18; D may be TRBD2 (5 bases). The CDR3 loop spans 12 amino acids. Trimming cost V 3 bases and J 5 bases, with 8 bases left between them. Germline CDR1 reads KGHSH; CDR2 reads LQKENI. This chain's CDR3 is CASSPTSDEQYF. In DNA, the CDR3 is TGTGCCAGCTCACCCACTAGTGACGAGCAGTACTTC.

The rearrangement links TRBV6-1 to TRBJ2-5, with 9 bases lining up with TRBD1. The tail of the sequence fits TRBJ2-7 better, so the J call may be wrong. The CDR3 consists of 17 residues. CDR1 and CDR2 (germline): MNHNS, SASEGT. Here the CDR3 reads CASSDPSGQGFRYEQYF. The CDR3 DNA sequence: TGTGCCAGCAGTGACCCTTCGGGACAGGGCTTTCGCTACGAGCAGTACTTC.

This clone was seen a few times. V gene TRBV10-3 combines with J gene TRBJ1-2; TRBD1 matches 7 bases. The CDR3 is 15 amino acids. The germline CDR1 and CDR2 sequences are ENHRY and SYGVKD. V shed 6 bases, J shed 0 bases, and the junction held 7 bases outside the gene matches. This CDR3 is CAIREGTAANYGYTF. CDR3 in DNA: TGTGCCATCAGGGAAGGGACAGCAGCTAACTATGGCTACACCTTC.

The V call is TRBV19, the J call TRBJ1-5, with D hard to call. V lost 8 bases to trimming and J lost 1 base, with 15 bases between them. The germline V gene encodes CDR1 LNHDA and CDR2 SQIVND (reference sequence). The CDR3 has 15 amino acids. The CDR3 nucleotides are TGTGCCAGTTGTCTCCGGGAGACGAGCAATCAGCCCCAGCATTTT. As protein: CASCLRETSNQPQHF.

DNA for the CDR3: TGTGCCAGCACCTCTACTCGACAGTTTGGCTACACCTTC. It is translated as CASTSTRQFGYTF. The chain has TRBV27 and TRBJ1-2; D may be TRBD1 (5 bases). CDR3 length equals 13 residues. In germline, CDR1 is MNHEY, CDR2 SMNVEV (reference sequence). V was clipped by 7 bases and J by 7 bases, with 16 bases between them.

This rearrangement joins TRBV29-1 to TRBJ1-1; D may be TRBD1 (5 bases). Trimming pared 6 bases from V and 5 bases from J, leaving 19 bases between. The CDR3 totals 14 residues. Germline CDR1 SQVTM, CDR2 ANQGSEA. The CDR3 DNA sequence: TGCAGCGTCGGAGGACTAAGCGGGGGAACTGAAGCTTTCTTT. It is translated as CSVGGLSGGTEAFF.

This clone came up a few times. V is TRBV5-1 and J is TRBJ1-1; no definite D call. Germline V gene data show CDR1 as SGHRS and CDR2 as YFSETQ. V lost 6 bases and J lost 4, with 10 bases in between. The CDR3 has 12 amino acids. CDR3 amino acids: CASKLGSTEAFF. CDR3 nucleotides: TGCGCCAGCAAGCTGGGGAGCACTGAAGCTTTCTTT.

This chain connects TRBV6-5 to TRBJ2-7; D not resolved. The germline gives CDR1 MNHEY, CDR2 SVGAGI. Trimming pared 4 bases from V and 0 bases from J, leaving 7 bases between. The CDR3 is 13 residues long. CDR3 region: CASSSDNSYEQYF. In DNA form, the CDR3 reads TGTGCCAGCAGTTCCGACAACTCCTACGAGCAGTACTTC.

The genes are TRBV5-1 and TRBJ2-1; tentatively, D is TRBD2 (6 bases). V was cut by 0 bases and J by 5 bases, with 18 bases left in between. CDR1 and CDR2 (germline): SGHRS, YFSETQ. The CDR3 is 17 residues long. In DNA, the CDR3 is TGCGCCAGCAGCTTGGCCATAGGAGTAGGCGGGAACAATGAGCAGTTCTTC. The encoded protein is CASSLAIGVGGNNEQFF.

The V and J genes are TRBV9 and TRBJ2-7; the D gene is possibly TRBD1 (5 bases). V gave up 0 bases and J gave up 3 bases, with 13 bases separating them. The CDR3 contains 15 residues. The germline gives CDR1 SGDLS, CDR2 YYNGEE. In DNA form, the CDR3 reads TGTGCCAGCAGCGTAGGGAAGGACATGGGCTACGAGCAGTACTTC. Translating it yields CASSVGKDMGYEQYF. Looking up the rest from reference TRBV9 and TRBJ2-7 gives the full variable domain: DSGVTQTPKHLITATGQRVTLRCSPRSGDLSVYWYQQSLDQGLQFLIQYYNGEERAKGNILERFSAQQFPDLHSELNLSSLELGDSALYFCASSVGKDMGYEQYFGPGTRLTVT.

This clone occurred a few times. The rearrangement links TRBV6-1 to TRBJ2-3, with TRBD2 as a possible D gene (6 bases). V was pared by 1 base and J by 1 base, with 6 bases between. Germline assignment: CDR1 MNHNS and CDR2 SASEGT. The CDR3 length is 14 residues. The chain's CDR3 is CASSEGGGTDTQYF. The CDR3 bases are TGTGCCAGCAGTGAAGGCGGGGGCACAGATACGCAGTATTTT.

In DNA form, the CDR3 reads TGCAGCGTTGAAACAGGCCCCTATGGCTACACCTTC. This encodes CSVETGPYGYTF. The V call is TRBV29-1, the J call TRBJ1-2; tentative D call: TRBD1 (5 bases). There are 12 residues in the CDR3. CDR1 is SQVTM and CDR2 is ANQGSEA in the germline V gene. Trimming removed 2 bases from V and 4 bases from J, with 8 bases in between.

This rearrangement joins TRBV27 to TRBJ1-1, with TRBD1 matching over 7 bases. The CDR3 has 14 amino acids. Germline CDR1 MNHEY, CDR2 SMNVEV (reference sequence). Unmatched junction bases numbered 4, after V lost 5 bases and J lost 1 base. Here the CDR3 DNA reads TGTGCCAGCAGTAAATGGACAGGGAACACTGAAGCTTTCTTT. Translated, it gives CASSKWTGNTEAFF.

The rearrangement links TRBV6-1 to TRBJ2-7; a possible D gene is TRBD1 (7 bases). V was cut by 4 bases and J by 2 bases, with 30 bases left in between. In germline, CDR1 is MNHNS, CDR2 SASEGT. The CDR3 extends over 20 amino acids. The CDR3 is CASSAQGDTLGGANTYEQYF. The CDR3 DNA is TGTGCCAGCAGTGCCCAGGGGGATACGCTTGGCGGGGCGAATACCTACGAGCAGTACTTC.

In this sample, this clone turned up a few times. The chain is built from TRBV19 and TRBJ2-1, with a possible D match to TRBD1 (6 bases). CDR3 size: 16 residues. V lost 1 base and J lost 0, with 10 bases in between. In germline, CDR1 is LNHDA, CDR2 SQIVND (reference sequence). The CDR3 here is CASSIGTESSYNEQFF. CDR3 nucleotide sequence: TGTGCCAGTAGTATAGGGACAGAGAGCTCCTACAATGAGCAGTTCTTC.

This chain uses TRBV7-9 with TRBJ2-7, with TRBD1 matching over 7 bases. Trimming took 7 bases from V and 1 from J; bases not matched to a gene: 7. The CDR3 is made up of 14 amino acids. Per the germline V gene, CDR1 is SEHNR and CDR2 is FQNEAQ (reference sequence). The CDR3 sequence: CASNQQGSSYEQYF. The CDR3 region has the DNA TGTGCCAGCAACCAACAGGGGTCGTCCTACGAGCAGTACTTC.

This clone was recorded only once. The genes are TRBV2 and TRBJ2-5; 8 bases align to TRBD2. Germline V CDR1 and CDR2: SNHLY, FYNNEI. The CDR3 totals 16 residues. Trimming removed 4 bases from V and 3 bases from J; junction bases left unmatched: 10. The CDR3, as DNA: TGTGCCAGCAGTGGGCCATCCCCACTAGCGGAAGAGACCCAGTACTTC. Its protein is CASSGPSPLAEETQYF. The full variable domain, in which reference TRBV2 and TRBJ2-5 provide the parts outside the CDR3, is EPEVTQTPSHQVTQMGQEVILRCVPISNHLYFYWYRQILGQKVEFLVSFYNNEISEKSEIFDDQFSVERPDGSNFTLKIRSTKLEDSAMYFCASSGPSPLAEETQYFGPGTRLLVL.

J is TRBJ1-1 and V is TRBV28; weak D call: TRBD1 (6 bases). Trimming left V 2 bases short and J 13 bases short, with 17 bases between. The CDR3 totals 13 residues. Germline CDR1 reads MDHEN; CDR2 reads SYDVKM. In DNA form, the CDR3 reads TGTGCCAGCAGTTTAGGGATGTGGGGGCGCTATTTCTTT. This sequence encodes CASSLGMWGRYFF.

The V and J genes are TRBV21-1 and TRBJ1-4. TRBV21-1 is recorded as a pseudogene. The CDR3 loop spans 16 amino acids. Here the CDR3 reads CASTPSFGKTNEKLFF. For the CDR3, the DNA is TGTGCCAGCACCCCCAGTTTCGGGAAAACTAATGAAAAACTGTTTTTT.

The rearrangement joins TRBV6-6 to TRBJ1-2; D ambiguous. Trimming left V 0 bases short and J 2 bases short, with 10 bases between. The CDR3 contains 15 residues. Germline values: CDR1 MNHNY, CDR2 SVGAGI (reference sequence). The DNA for the CDR3 is TGTGCCAGCAGTTACTCGAGTGGGGAGAACTATGGCTACACCTTC. This gives the protein CASSYSSGENYGYTF.

The chain couples TRBV12-5 to TRBJ2-2; unclear D gene. Germline V lookup: CDR1 LGHNT, CDR2 FRNRAP. V shed 4 bases and J shed 1 base, with 13 bases lying between them. This CDR3 has 16 amino acids. The CDR3 loop is CASGYPTPMNTGELFF. CDR3 nucleotides: TGTGCTAGTGGTTACCCGACTCCTATGAACACCGGGGAGCTGTTTTTT.

This clone has a single count. V is TRBV2 and J is TRBJ2-4; 8 bases match TRBD2. Trimming removed 4 bases from V and 6 bases from J; junction bases left unmatched: 5. There are 14 residues in the CDR3. The germline V gene encodes CDR1 SNHLY and CDR2 FYNNEI. The CDR3 here is CASSVQAGGNIQYF. The CDR3 DNA follows: TGTGCCAGCAGTGTACAGGCGGGAGGAAACATTCAGTACTTC. The full variable domain, completed using reference TRBV2 and TRBJ2-4, is EPEVTQTPSHQVTQMGQEVILRCVPISNHLYFYWYRQILGQKVEFLVSFYNNEISEKSEIFDDQFSVERPDGSNFTLKIRSTKLEDSAMYFCASSVQAGGNIQYFGAGTRLSVL.

Points on this clone: Within the sample, other DNA sequences also encode this same CDR3. The chain employs TRBV6-5 and TRBJ2-1, with TRBD2 matching over 7 bases. This CDR3 is 13 amino acids long. Trimming at V came to 8 bases and at J to 0 bases, leaving 1 base not matched to a gene. Germline assignment: CDR1 MNHEY and CDR2 SVGAGI. The CDR3 is CASGRASYNEQFF. The DNA for the CDR3 is TGTGCCAGCGGGAGGGCCTCCTACAATGAGCAGTTCTTC.

This clone was seen at least ten times. The germline gene is not matched at one end of the junction; a read error may be the cause. The chain couples TRBV29-1 to TRBJ2-3, with D maybe TRBD2 (5 bases). The CDR3 contains 8 residues. Per the germline V gene, CDR1 is SQVTM and CDR2 is ANQGSEA. The chain's CDR3 is CSVADSTF. The CDR3 region has the DNA TGCAGCGTTGCGGACTCTACTTTT.

This clone was observed a single time. The CDR3 sequence: CASSHVPLKSRGAYGYTF. The CDR3 DNA sequence: TGTGCCAGCAGCCACGTACCTCTAAAGAGCAGGGGGGCCTATGGCTACACCTTC. The J gene is TRBJ1-2, the V gene TRBV4-2, with 7 positions matching TRBD1. The germline V gene has CDR1 LGHNA and CDR2 YNFKEQ. There are 18 residues in the CDR3. V trimming: 3 bases; J trimming: 4 bases; junction bases outside the gene matches: 17.

The chain uses TRBV4-2 and TRBJ1-1; D not resolved. Per the germline V gene, CDR1 is LGHNA and CDR2 is YNFKEQ. V lost 3 bases and J lost 1, with 12 bases in between. The CDR3 is made up of 15 amino acids. This CDR3 is CASSQTAEKNTEAFF. In DNA form, the CDR3 reads TGTGCCAGCAGCCAGACTGCGGAAAAGAACACTGAAGCTTTCTTT.

This clone was detected only a few times. The V and J genes are TRBV5-1 and TRBJ2-1, with D unclear. This CDR3 comprises 15 residues. CDR1 is SGHRS and CDR2 is YFSETQ in the germline V gene. The V and J ends lost 0 bases and 2 bases respectively, with 9 bases between them. The CDR3 DNA is TGCGCCAGCAGCTTGGGGCGACAAACCTACAATGAGCAGTTCTTC. Protein: CASSLGRQTYNEQFF.